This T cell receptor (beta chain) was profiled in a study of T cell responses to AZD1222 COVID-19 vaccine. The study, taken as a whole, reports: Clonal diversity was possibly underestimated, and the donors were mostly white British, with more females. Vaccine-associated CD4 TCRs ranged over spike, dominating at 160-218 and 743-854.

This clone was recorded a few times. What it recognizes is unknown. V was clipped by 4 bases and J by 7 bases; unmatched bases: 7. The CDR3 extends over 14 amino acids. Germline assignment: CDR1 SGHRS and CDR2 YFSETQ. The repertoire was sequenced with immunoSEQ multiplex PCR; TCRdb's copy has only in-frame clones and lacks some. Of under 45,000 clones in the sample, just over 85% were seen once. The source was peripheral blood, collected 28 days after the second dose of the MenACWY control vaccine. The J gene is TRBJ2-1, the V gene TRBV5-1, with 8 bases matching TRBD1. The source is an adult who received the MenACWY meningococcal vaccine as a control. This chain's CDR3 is CASSQTTGANEQFF. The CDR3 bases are TGCGCCAGCAGCCAAACGACAGGGGCAAATGAGCAGTTCTTC.